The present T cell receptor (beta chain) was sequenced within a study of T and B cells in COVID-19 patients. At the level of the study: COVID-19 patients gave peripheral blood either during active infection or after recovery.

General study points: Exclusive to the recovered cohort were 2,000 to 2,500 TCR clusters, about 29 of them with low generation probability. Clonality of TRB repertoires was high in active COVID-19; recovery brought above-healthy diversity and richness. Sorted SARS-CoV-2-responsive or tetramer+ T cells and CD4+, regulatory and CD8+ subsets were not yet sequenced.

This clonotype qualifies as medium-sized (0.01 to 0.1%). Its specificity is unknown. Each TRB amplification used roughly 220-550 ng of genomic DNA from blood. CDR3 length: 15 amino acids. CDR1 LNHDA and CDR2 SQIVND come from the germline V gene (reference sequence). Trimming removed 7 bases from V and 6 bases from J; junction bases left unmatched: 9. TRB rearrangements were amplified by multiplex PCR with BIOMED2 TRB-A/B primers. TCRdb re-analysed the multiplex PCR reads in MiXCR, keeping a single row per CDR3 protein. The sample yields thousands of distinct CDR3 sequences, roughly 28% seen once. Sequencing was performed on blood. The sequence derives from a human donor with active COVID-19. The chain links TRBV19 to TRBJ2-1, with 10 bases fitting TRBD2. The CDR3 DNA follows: TGTGCCAGTACCAGGGAGCGGGAGGGACGCAATGAGCAGTTCTTC. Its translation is CASTREREGRNEQFF.